Sequencing of this TCR beta chain was carried out in a study of immune evolution from preneoplasia to lung adenocarcinoma. Study as a whole: HLA loss of heterozygosity: under 7.5% AIS, approximately 15% MIA, about 31% ADC, none AAH. Overall study findings and caveats: Top clone share appeared to fall from AAH through AIS, MIA, adenocarcinoma.

Between the mid-2010s and the late 2010s, patients underwent resection in Japan or China. Produced via immunoSEQ multiplex PCR; TCRdb's table is partial and in-frame only. This table has a few thousand clones, 80% to 90% appearing once. V lost 0 bases, J lost 6 bases, and 11 bases lay in between. The germline CDR1 and CDR2 sequences are MGHRA and YSYEKL. This CDR3 spans 14 amino acids. A single count supports this clone. Antigen specificity is unknown. This TCR was recovered from a person aged 65 to 79 with lung adenocarcinoma. Material for sequencing was FFPE atypical adenomatous hyperplasia tissue from the lung. Subset of the sample: atypical adenomatous hyperplasia (AAH), lung preneoplasia. The rearrangement links TRBV4-1 to TRBJ1-1; D remains ambiguous. Here the CDR3 reads CASSQEPKQAEAFF. The CDR3 nucleotides read TGCGCCAGCAGCCAAGAACCGAAGCAAGCTGAAGCTTTCTTT.